One and the same sample provided the 15 T cell receptor beta chains below, sequenced in a study of control samples from healthy donors and cancer patients. Profiled with immunoSEQ multiplex PCR; TCRdb holds only in-frame clones, not every one. The sample includes tens of thousands of clones, 90% to 95% seen only once; the top ten take around 0.8%. Input material: PBMCs. These receptors originate from a man in his thirties or forties with colorectal cancer.

The J gene is TRBJ2-3, the V gene TRBV30, with D perhaps matching TRBD2 (7 bases). V lost 0 bases to trimming and J lost 1 base, with 14 bases between them. From germline, CDR1 is GTSNPN and CDR2 SVGIG (reference sequence). The CDR3 has 16 amino acids. The CDR3: CAWSVHWGGGTDTQYF. As DNA, the CDR3 is TGTGCCTGGAGTGTACATTGGGGGGGCGGCACAGATACGCAGTATTTT.

V gene TRBV5-1 combines with J gene TRBJ1-1; D not resolved. The CDR3 has 14 residues. Germline V gene sequence: CDR1 SGHRS, CDR2 YFSETQ. V was trimmed by 3 bases and J by 5 bases, leaving 14 bases between them. CDR3 bases: TGCGCCAGCAGCTGGAGTGGGGTAGGGACTGAAGCTTTCTTT. This encodes CASSWSGVGTEAFF.

The CDR3 sequence is CASSMSGTGNQPQHF. CDR3 sequence (DNA): TGTGCCAGTAGTATGAGTGGGACAGGTAATCAGCCCCAGCATTTT. J is TRBJ1-5 and V is TRBV19; 8 bases map to TRBD1. J gave up 4 bases and V 3 bases, and 5 bases lay outside the gene matches. The germline V gene has CDR1 LNHDA and CDR2 SQIVND (reference sequence). CDR3 length: 15 amino acids.

The chain recombines TRBV5-1 with TRBJ2-1; no reliable D call. V lost 4 bases to trimming and J lost 9 bases, with 20 bases between them. This CDR3 has 15 residues. The germline V gene encodes CDR1 SGHRS and CDR2 YFSETQ. The CDR3 nucleotides are TGCGCCAGCAGCGTACCATTAGGTCCCTCTGGTGAGCAGTTCTTC. Translation: CASSVPLGPSGEQFF.

This clone occurred a few times. The chain has TRBV12-5 and TRBJ2-1, with D possibly TRBD1 on 6 matching bases. Germline V gives CDR1 LGHNT, CDR2 FRNRAP. Trimming stripped 7 bases from V and 0 bases from J, with 13 bases between. CDR3 length: 15 residues. The CDR3 sequence is CASAQGSISYNEQFF. In DNA form, the CDR3 reads TGTGCTAGTGCGCAGGGGAGCATCTCCTACAATGAGCAGTTCTTC.

The chain combines TRBV18 with TRBJ1-1; D is undetermined. Germline V CDR1 and CDR2: KGHSH, LQKENI. The CDR3 covers 15 residues. V lost 2 bases and J lost 4, with 14 bases in between. In DNA form, the CDR3 reads TGTGCCAGCTCACCAGCCCTGCCCGGATCCACTGAAGCTTTCTTT. This gives the protein CASSPALPGSTEAFF.

This chain links TRBV5-6 with TRBJ1-2; no firm D call. CDR1 SGHDT and CDR2 YYEEEE come from the germline V gene. This CDR3 has 14 residues. V lost 1 base and J lost 5, with 12 bases in between. The CDR3 region is CASSLSPRAYGYTF. In DNA form, the CDR3 reads TGTGCCAGCAGCTTGAGTCCTAGGGCATATGGCTACACCTTC.

The chain links TRBV7-6 to TRBJ2-7; no clear D gene. The CDR3 runs 11 residues. Per the germline V gene, CDR1 is SGHVS and CDR2 is FNYEAQ. V gave up 6 bases and J gave up 4 bases, with 7 bases separating them. CDR3 DNA: TGTGCCAGCAGTTCAGATTACGAGCAGTACTTC. The encoded protein is CASSSDYEQYF. The complete variable domain, with remaining parts taken from reference TRBV7-6 and TRBJ2-7, reads GAGVSQSPRYKVTKRGQDVALRCDPISGHVSLYWYRQALGQGPEFLTYFNYEAQQDKSGLPNDRFSAERPEGSISTLTIQRTEQRDSAMYRCASSSDYEQYFGPGTRLTVT.

CDR3 in amino acids: CASSLALARTDTQYF. The CDR3 DNA is TGTGCCAGCAGCTTAGCGCTAGCTAGGACAGATACGCAGTATTTT. The chain employs TRBV7-9 and TRBJ2-3; D is perhaps TRBD2 (5 bases). With 0 bases removed from V and 3 bases from J, the gap between germline ends came to 10 bases. CDR1 is SEHNR and CDR2 is FQNEAQ in the germline V gene (reference sequence). The CDR3 extends over 15 amino acids.

The V and J genes are TRBV5-6 and TRBJ2-4; D unclear. This CDR3 spans 13 amino acids. Germline V CDR1 and CDR2: SGHDT, YYEEEE. V was cut by 0 bases and J by 5 bases, with 6 bases left in between. The CDR3 DNA reads TGTGCCAGCAGCTTGGGGGCGGAAAACATTCAGTACTTC. It yields the protein CASSLGAENIQYF.

This clone appeared once. This chain connects TRBV11-3 to TRBJ2-3; D remains ambiguous. This CDR3 is 14 amino acids long. Trimming removed 5 bases at V and 2 bases at J, with 11 bases between. The V gene's germline CDR1 is SGHNT and CDR2 YENEEA. The CDR3 is CASSAGAVTDTQYF. The CDR3 nucleotides read TGTGCCAGCAGCGCTGGCGCGGTCACAGATACGCAGTATTTT.

The chain carries TRBV6-4 and TRBJ1-2, with 9 bases lining up with TRBD1. The CDR3 contains 14 residues. V lost 7 bases to trimming and J lost 4 bases; unmatched junction nucleotides: 7. CDR1 is MRHNA, CDR2 SNTAGT, per germline. The CDR3 coding sequence is TGTGCCAGCAAAACAGGGGGCCGTCTCTATGGCTACACCTTC. This codes for CASKTGGRLYGYTF.

The V call is TRBV7-9, the J call TRBJ1-1; 9 nucleotides match TRBD1. CDR3 length: 14 residues. The V segment lost 2 bases and the J segment 7 bases; nucleotides outside the gene matches: 5. Germline V gene lookup returns CDR1 SEHNR and CDR2 FQNEAQ (reference sequence). CDR3 amino acids: CASSLWDRANEAFF. DNA for the CDR3: TGTGCCAGCAGCTTATGGGACAGGGCGAATGAAGCTTTCTTT.

This chain links TRBV25-1 with TRBJ2-1, with a possible D match to TRBD1 (6 bases). This CDR3 spans 16 amino acids. V lost 3 bases to trimming and J lost 2 bases, with 14 bases between them. The germline V gene has CDR1 MGHDK and CDR2 SYGVNS. The CDR3 spells CASSDYTGRTYNEQFF. The CDR3 coding sequence is TGTGCCAGCAGTGATTACACAGGGAGAACCTACAATGAGCAGTTCTTC.

This clone showed up just a few times. The gene calls are TRBV4-3 and TRBJ1-4; weak D call: TRBD1 (6 bases). The CDR3 runs 16 residues. From germline, CDR1 is LGHNA and CDR2 YSLEER. V lost 4 bases to trimming and J lost 8 bases, with 20 bases between them. DNA of the CDR3: TGCGCCAGCAGCCCCACCCTCAGACAGGTCGGAGAAAAACTGTTTTTT. It codes for CASSPTLRQVGEKLFF.